The clone carrying this T cell receptor (beta chain) has a single count. The antigen is unknown. This could be a read error, since a much larger clone is one nucleotide away. CDR3 length: 14 amino acids. A universal primer site arose from template switching, and cDNA bore unique molecular identifiers. TCRdb re-called the 5' RACE reads through MiXCR, storing one row per CDR3 protein. The top ten hold about 0.25% of the sample, which has some 1,700,000 distinct CDR3 sequences, less than 40% seen once. The data stem from a study of identical twins. Findings and limits, study-wide: Cord blood beta clonotypes present at high abundance carried fewer insertions; no such pattern appeared in memory repertoires. For zero-insertion analyses, partial confounding could come from invariant MAIT and iNKT cells.

The sequenced sample consisted of cord blood. The sequence was collected from a newborn girl in good health. V usage is TRBV21-1 and J usage is TRBJ1-2. TRBV21-1 is described as a pseudogene. As DNA, the CDR3 is TGTGCCAGAACAGGGACCTCAGCTAACTATGGCTACACCTTC. Amino acids: CARTGTSANYGYTF.